What follows is one T cell receptor (beta chain) and its context. This entry comes from a study of blood T cell repertoires in COVID-19. Study in general: The samples span acute and convalescent COVID-19 from the United States, Italy and Spain. Sources were T cells, B-cell-depleted T cells, or PBMCs; the material itself was cDNA or gDNA.

Trimming cost V 6 bases and J 0 bases, with 14 bases left between them. Germline V CDR1 and CDR2: MDHEN, SYDVKM. CDR3 length: 15 amino acids. Authors' data handling: Estimates of nucleated cell counts were drawn from the amplification of reference gene primers. The method was immunoSEQ multiplex PCR; TCRdb's version includes in-frame clones alone and lacks a portion of them. For V, J and clone size, that table is used; D and trimming come from the DNA. Among about 76,000 clones listed, about 83% were seen once. The TCR comes from a man aged 25-45 years with acute or convalescent COVID-19. V and J are TRBV28 and TRBJ1-1; no clear D. Sample: peripheral blood. CDR3 sequence reads: CASRPATDLNTEAFF. The CDR3 bases are TGTGCCAGCAGACCGGCAACAGACCTGAACACTGAAGCTTTCTTT.